What follows describes a single TCR beta chain. As yet, its antigen is unknown. A read error may account for a junction end that differs from germline. This entry comes from a study of chemoradiotherapy in HPV16-positive cancers. General study points: During treatment, candidate HPV-specific clones and E7-related motifs expanded in tumor.

Method: immunoSEQ multiplex PCR; TCRdb's copy keeps in-frame clones and lacks some. The sample lists about 5,700 clones, roughly nine tenths occurring once. Germline CDR1 MRHNA, CDR2 SNTAGT. The CDR3 spans 15 residues. The chain has TRBV6-4 and TRBJ1-3; TRBD1 is a possible D gene (5 bases). The TCR originated in a human donor with HPV-associated anogenital cancer. The specimen comprised blood, sampled from a patient who underwent chemoradiotherapy. The CDR3 protein is CASSYSGGAGNTIYF. In DNA, the CDR3 is TGTGCCAGCAGTTACTCGGGGGGAGCTGGAAACACCATATATTTT.